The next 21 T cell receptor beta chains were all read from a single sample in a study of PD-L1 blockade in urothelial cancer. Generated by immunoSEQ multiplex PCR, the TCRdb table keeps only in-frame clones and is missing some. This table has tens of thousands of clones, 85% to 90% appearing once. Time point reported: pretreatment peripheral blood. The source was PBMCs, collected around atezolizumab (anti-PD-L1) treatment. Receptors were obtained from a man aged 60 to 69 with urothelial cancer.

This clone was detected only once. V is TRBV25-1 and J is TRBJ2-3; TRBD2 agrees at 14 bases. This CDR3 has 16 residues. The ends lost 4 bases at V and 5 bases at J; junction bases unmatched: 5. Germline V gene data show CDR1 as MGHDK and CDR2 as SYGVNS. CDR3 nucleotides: TGTGCCAGCAGTGGTACCGGGACTAGCGGGAGAGATACGCAGTATTTT. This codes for CASSGTGTSGRDTQYF.

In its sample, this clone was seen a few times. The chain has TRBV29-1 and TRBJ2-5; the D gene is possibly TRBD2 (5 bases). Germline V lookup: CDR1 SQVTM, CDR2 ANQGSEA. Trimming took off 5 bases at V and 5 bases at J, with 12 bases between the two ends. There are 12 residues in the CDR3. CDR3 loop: CSVRDPGETQYF. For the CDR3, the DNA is TGCAGCGTTCGCGACCCGGGGGAGACCCAGTACTTC.

DNA of the CDR3: TGTGCCACCTATGCTACCGGGACTAGCGGATACAATGAGCAGTTCTTC. Its protein is CATYATGTSGYNEQFF. The chain uses TRBV28 and TRBJ2-1; 11 bases agree with TRBD2. V trimming: 10 bases; J trimming: 4 bases; junction bases outside the gene matches: 12. CDR1 is MDHEN, CDR2 SYDVKM, per germline. The CDR3 is made up of 16 amino acids.

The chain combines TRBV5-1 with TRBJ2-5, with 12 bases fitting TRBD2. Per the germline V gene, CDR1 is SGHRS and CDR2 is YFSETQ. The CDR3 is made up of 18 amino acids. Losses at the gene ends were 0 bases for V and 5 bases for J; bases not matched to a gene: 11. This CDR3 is CASSLGGTSGLLAETQYF. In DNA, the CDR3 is TGCGCCAGCAGCTTGGGAGGGACTAGCGGGCTTCTGGCGGAGACCCAGTACTTC.

CDR3 DNA: TGCGCCAGCAGCCTGGGGGACAGATACTCCTACGAGCAGTACTTC. Translation: CASSLGDRYSYEQYF. V is TRBV4-3 and J is TRBJ2-7; 7 bases agree with TRBD1. Germline CDR1 LGHNA, CDR2 YSLEER. The CDR3 extends over 15 amino acids. Losses at the gene ends were 4 bases for V and 0 bases for J; bases not matched to a gene: 6.

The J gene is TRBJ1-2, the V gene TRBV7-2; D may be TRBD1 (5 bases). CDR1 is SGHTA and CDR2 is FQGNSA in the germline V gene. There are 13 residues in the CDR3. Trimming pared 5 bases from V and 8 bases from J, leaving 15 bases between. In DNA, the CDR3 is TGTGCCAGCAGCCTCGGGCCCTGGGGCGGCTACACCTTC. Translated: CASSLGPWGGYTF.

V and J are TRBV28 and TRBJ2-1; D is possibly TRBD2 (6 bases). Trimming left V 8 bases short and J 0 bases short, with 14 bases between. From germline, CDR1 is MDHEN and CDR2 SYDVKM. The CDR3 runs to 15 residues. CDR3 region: CASGGSGGSYNEQFF. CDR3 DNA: TGTGCCAGCGGGGGGAGTGGCGGCTCCTACAATGAGCAGTTCTTC. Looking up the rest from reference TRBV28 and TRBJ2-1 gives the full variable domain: DVKVTQSSRYLVKRTGEKVFLECVQDMDHENMFWYRQDPGLGLRLIYFSYDVKMKEKGDIPEGYSVSREKKERFSLILESASTNQTSMYLCASGGSGGSYNEQFFGPGTRLTVL.

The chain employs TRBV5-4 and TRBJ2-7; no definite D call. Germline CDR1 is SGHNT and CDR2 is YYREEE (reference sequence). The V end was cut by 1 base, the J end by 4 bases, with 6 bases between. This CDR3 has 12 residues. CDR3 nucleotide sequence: TGTGCCAGCAGCTTGATCGGTTACGAGCAGTACTTC. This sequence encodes CASSLIGYEQYF.

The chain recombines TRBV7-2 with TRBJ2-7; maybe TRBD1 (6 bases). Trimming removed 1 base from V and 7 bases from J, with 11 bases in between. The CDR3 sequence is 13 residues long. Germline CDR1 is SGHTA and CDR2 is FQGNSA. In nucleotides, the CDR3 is TGTGCCAGCAGCTTAGGCCGGGACAAAGAGCAGTACTTC. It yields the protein CASSLGRDKEQYF.

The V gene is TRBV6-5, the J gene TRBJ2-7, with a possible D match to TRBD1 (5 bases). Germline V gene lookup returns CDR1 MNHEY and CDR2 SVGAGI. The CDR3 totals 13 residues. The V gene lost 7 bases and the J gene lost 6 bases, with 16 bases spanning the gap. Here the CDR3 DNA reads TGTGCCAGCAAGGGCAGGGCTTCGGGCGAGCAGTACTTC. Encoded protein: CASKGRASGEQYF.

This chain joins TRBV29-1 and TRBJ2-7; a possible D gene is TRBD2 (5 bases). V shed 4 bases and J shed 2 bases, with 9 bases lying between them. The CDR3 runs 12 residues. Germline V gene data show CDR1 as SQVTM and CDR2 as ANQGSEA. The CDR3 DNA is TGCAGCGTTGGAGGGAGCCCCTACGAGCAGTACTTC. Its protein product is CSVGGSPYEQYF.

Here the CDR3 reads CASSPPSGSGTDTQYF. Here the CDR3 DNA reads TGTGCCAGCAGCCCCCCCAGCGGGAGCGGCACAGATACGCAGTATTTT. The chain combines TRBV9 with TRBJ2-3; 8 bases map to TRBD2. This CDR3 spans 16 amino acids. Per germline, CDR1 SGDLS and CDR2 YYNGEE. The ends lost 4 bases at V and 1 base at J; junction bases unmatched: 8.

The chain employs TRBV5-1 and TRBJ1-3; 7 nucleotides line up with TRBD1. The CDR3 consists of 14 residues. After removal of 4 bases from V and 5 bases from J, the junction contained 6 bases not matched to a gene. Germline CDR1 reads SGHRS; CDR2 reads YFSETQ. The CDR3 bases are TGCGCCAGCAGCCCCCGGGACAGCCGAAACACCATATATTTT. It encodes CASSPRDSRNTIYF. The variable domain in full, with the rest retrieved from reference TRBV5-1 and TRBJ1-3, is KAGVTQTPRYLIKTRGQQVTLSCSPISGHRSVSWYQQTPGQGLQFLFEYFSETQRNKGNFPGRFSGRQFSNSRSEMNVSTLELGDSALYLCASSPRDSRNTIYFGEGSWLTVV.

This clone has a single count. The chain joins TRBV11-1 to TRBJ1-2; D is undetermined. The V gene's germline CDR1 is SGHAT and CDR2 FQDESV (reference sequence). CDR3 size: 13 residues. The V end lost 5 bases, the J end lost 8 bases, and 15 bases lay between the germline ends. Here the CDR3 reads CASSLRSRGGYTF. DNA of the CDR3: TGTGCCAGCAGCCTACGGTCCCGGGGAGGCTACACCTTC.

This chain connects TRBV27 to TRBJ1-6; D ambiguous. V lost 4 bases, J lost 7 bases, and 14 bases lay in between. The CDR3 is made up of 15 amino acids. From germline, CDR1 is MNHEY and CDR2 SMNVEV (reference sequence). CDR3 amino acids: CASSSISKRNSPLHF. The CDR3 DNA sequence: TGTGCCAGCAGTTCGATCTCAAAGCGGAATTCACCCCTCCACTTT.

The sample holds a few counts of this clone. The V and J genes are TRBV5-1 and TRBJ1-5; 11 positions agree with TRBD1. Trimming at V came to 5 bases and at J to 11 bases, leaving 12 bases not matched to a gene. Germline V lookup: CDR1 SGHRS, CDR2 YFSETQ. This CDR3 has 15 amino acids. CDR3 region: CASSPTGTGGSAQHF. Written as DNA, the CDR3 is TGCGCCAGCAGTCCCACCGGGACAGGGGGTTCGGCCCAGCATTTT.

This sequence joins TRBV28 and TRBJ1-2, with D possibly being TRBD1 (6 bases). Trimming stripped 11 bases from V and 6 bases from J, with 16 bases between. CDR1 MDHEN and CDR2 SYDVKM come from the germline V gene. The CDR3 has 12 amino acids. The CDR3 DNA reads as TGTGCCGGGGGCTCGGGGCAGGATGGCTACACCTTC. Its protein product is CAGGSGQDGYTF.

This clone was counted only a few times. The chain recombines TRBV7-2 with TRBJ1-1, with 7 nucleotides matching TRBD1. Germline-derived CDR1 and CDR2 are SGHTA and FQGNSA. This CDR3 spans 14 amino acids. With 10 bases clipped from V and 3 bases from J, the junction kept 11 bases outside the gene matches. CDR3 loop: CATNRRGPDTEAFF. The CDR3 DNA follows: TGTGCCACCAATCGAAGGGGGCCGGACACTGAAGCTTTCTTT.

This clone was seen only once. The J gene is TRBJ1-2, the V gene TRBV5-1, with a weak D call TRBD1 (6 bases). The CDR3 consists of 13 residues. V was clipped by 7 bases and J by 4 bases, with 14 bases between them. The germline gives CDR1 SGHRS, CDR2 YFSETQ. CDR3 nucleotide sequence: TGCGCCAGCGCAGACAGCAGGGGCTATGGCTACACCTTC. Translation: CASADSRGYGYTF.

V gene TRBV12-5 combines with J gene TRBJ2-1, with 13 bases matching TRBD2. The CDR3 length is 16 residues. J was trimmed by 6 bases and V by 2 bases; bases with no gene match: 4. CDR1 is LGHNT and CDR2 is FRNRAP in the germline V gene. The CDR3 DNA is TGTGCTAGTGGTTTGTCCCGGACTAGCGGGAGCAATGAGCAGTTCTTC. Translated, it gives CASGLSRTSGSNEQFF.

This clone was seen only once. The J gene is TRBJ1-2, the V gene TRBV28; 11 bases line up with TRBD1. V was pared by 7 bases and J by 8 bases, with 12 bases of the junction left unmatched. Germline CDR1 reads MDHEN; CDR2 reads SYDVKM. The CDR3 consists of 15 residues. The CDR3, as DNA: TGTGCCAGCACCCAGCCGGGACAGGGGGTCTTGGGCTACACCTTC. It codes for CASTQPGQGVLGYTF.